This TCR beta chain was identified in a study of STAT5B mutations in CD4+ large granular lymphocyte leukemia. Whole-study findings and limits: Without putative leukemic clones, patient CD4-sorted repertoires remained more clonal than healthy CD4+ repertoires.

The germline CDR1 and CDR2 sequences are ENHRY and SYGVKD. The CDR3 totals 15 residues. The germline V and J ends were trimmed by 4 bases and 0 bases, with 10 bases remaining between them. To note about this clone: No antigen is known for it.

Using immunoSEQ multiplex PCR, the repertoire was profiled, and TCRdb retains in-frame clones only, with some absent. The table shows approximately 30,000 clones, with roughly 81% occurring only once. This chain joins TRBV10-3 and TRBJ1-3; D gene ambiguous. The sequencing sample was made of CD4+ T cells from blood buffy coats. This TCR came from a human donor in good health. CDR3 loop: CAISGSYGSGNTIYF. CDR3 coding DNA: TGTGCCATCAGTGGATCCTACGGCTCTGGAAACACCATATATTTT.